What follows are 3 T cell receptor beta chains derived from one specimen sequenced in a study of T cells in Graves' hyperthyroidism and ophthalmopathy (dated by TCRdb to about 2019). The library was prepared using multiplex PCR. Sequencing was carried out with an Illumina HiSeq 2000. The TCR beta CDR3 regions were amplified from RNA transcripts. A first-round RT-PCR of the TCR CDR3 used the HTBI primer set with the Qiagen OneStep RT-PCR kit. TCRdb cleaned the public reads at Q25 with fastp, built clones with MiXCR and kept in-frame beta chains. Every entry covers one CDR3 protein and lists the most common genes and DNA from its rows. The sample includes hundreds of thousands of distinct CDR3 sequences, with roughly 14% observed a single time. The top ten clones comprise approximately 13% of the sample. Sequencing was done on a sample of blood. The receptors here all came from a man aged 18 to 30 with Graves' ophthalmopathy.

At least ten counts were recorded for this clonotype. This chain links TRBV2 with TRBJ2-3; TRBD1 or TRBD2 may be the D gene (6 bases each). The V gene's germline CDR1 is SNHLY and CDR2 FYNNEI. The CDR3 length is 17 residues. Trimming left V 0 bases short and J 4 bases short, with 17 bases between. The CDR3 here is CASSEALLGGGADTQYF. CDR3 in DNA: TGTGCCAGCAGTGAAGCGCTTCTAGGGGGAGGCGCAGATACGCAGTATTTT.

This clonotype was counted many times. The V call is TRBV16, the J call TRBJ1-5, with 9 bases lining up with TRBD1. V lost 0 bases and J lost 9; bases outside the gene matches: 9. This CDR3 is built from 16 residues. Per germline, CDR1 KGHSY and CDR2 FQNENV. CDR3 bases: TGTGCCAGCAGCCAATCTTTGGGACAGGGAGGTCGGCCCCAGCATTTT. Its protein is CASSQSLGQGGRPQHF.

This clonotype was found many times. V usage is TRBV3-1 and J usage is TRBJ1-2; unclear D gene. With 0 bases removed from V and 1 base from J, the gap between germline ends came to 0 bases. The CDR3 consists of 12 residues. Looked up from germline, CDR1 is LGHDT and CDR2 is YNNKEL (reference sequence). The CDR3 reads CASSQDNYGYTF. As DNA, the CDR3 is TGTGCCAGCAGCCAAGATAACTATGGCTACACCTTC.